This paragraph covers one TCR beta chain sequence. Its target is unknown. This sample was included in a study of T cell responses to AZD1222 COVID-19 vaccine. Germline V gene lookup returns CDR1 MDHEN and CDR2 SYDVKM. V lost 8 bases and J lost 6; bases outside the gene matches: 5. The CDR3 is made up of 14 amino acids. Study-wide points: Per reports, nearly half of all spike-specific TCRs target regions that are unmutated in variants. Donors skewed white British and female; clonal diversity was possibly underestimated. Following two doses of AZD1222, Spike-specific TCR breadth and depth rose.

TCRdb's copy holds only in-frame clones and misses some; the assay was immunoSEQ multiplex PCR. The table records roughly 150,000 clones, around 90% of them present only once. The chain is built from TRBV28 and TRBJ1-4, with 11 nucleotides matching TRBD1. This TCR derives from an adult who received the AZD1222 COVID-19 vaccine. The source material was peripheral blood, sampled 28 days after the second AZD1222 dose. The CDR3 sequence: CASQPGQGDEKLFF. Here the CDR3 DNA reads TGTGCCAGCCAGCCGGGACAGGGGGATGAAAAACTGTTTTTT. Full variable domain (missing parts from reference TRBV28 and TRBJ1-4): DVKVTQSSRYLVKRTGEKVFLECVQDMDHENMFWYRQDPGLGLRLIYFSYDVKMKEKGDIPEGYSVSREKKERFSLILESASTNQTSMYLCASQPGQGDEKLFFGSGTQLSVL.